Following are 7 T cell receptor beta chains from one sample sequenced in a study of blood T cells in healthy people across ages. Combining a sample-barcoded 5' primer with a J-beta primer mix, a second PCR ran for roughly 7 to 12 cycles. TCRdb recomputed calls from the 5' RACE reads with MiXCR, one row per CDR3 protein. The table records some 900,000 distinct CDR3 sequences, 40% to 60% of them present only once. Specimen: blood. All receptors come from a man between 25 and 39 years old in good health.

V is TRBV4-1 and J is TRBJ2-7; D is possibly TRBD2 (7 bases). Judging by the DNA end, TRBJ2-5 fits better; the J call may be wrong. The CDR3 runs 16 residues. Germline V gives CDR1 MGHRA, CDR2 YSYEKL. The CDR3: CASSQEIRGGEETQYF. CDR3 sequence (DNA): TGCGCCAGCAGCCAAGAAATCAGGGGAGGGGAGGAGACCCAGTACTTC.

This clonotype was counted between two and nine times. V and J are TRBV28 and TRBJ1-6; 7 nucleotides align to TRBD1. The CDR3 extends over 15 amino acids. Germline values: CDR1 MDHEN, CDR2 SYDVKM. The V gene end was trimmed by 6 bases and the J gene end by 1 base; junction bases not matched to a gene: 3. This CDR3 reads CASRRQGSYNSPLHF. The CDR3 DNA reads TGTGCCAGCAGACGACAGGGATCCTATAATTCACCCCTCCACTTT.

This clonotype was seen a few times. J is TRBJ2-3 and V is TRBV6-1; unclear D gene. With 6 bases removed from V and 0 bases from J, the gap between germline ends came to 22 bases. Germline assignment: CDR1 MNHNS and CDR2 SASEGT. CDR3 length equals 18 residues. CDR3 in amino acids: CASRDQDGASPSTDTQYF. CDR3 nucleotide sequence: TGTGCCAGCAGGGATCAGGACGGCGCGAGTCCTAGCACAGATACGCAGTATTTT.

The chain is built from TRBV20-1 and TRBJ2-7; 7 bases fit TRBD1. CDR1 is DFQATT, CDR2 SNEGSKA, per germline (reference sequence). The V and J ends lost 1 base and 6 bases, in that order; junction bases with no gene match: 9. The CDR3 spans 14 residues. The CDR3 DNA reads as TGCAGTGCTAGAGCTGTACAGGGGATGGGCGAGCAGTACTTC. This codes for CSARAVQGMGEQYF.

The V and J genes are TRBV2 and TRBJ1-2; D call uncertain. Germline CDR1 SNHLY, CDR2 FYNNEI. This CDR3 has 12 amino acids. Trimming took off 8 bases at V and 4 bases at J, with 11 bases between the two ends. Here the CDR3 reads CASRWDSYGYTF. The CDR3 DNA is TGTGCCAGCCGCTGGGATAGCTATGGCTACACCTTC.

Points on this clonotype: One junction end disagrees with the germline gene, perhaps due to a read error. The chain has TRBV20-1 and TRBJ2-7; no clear D gene. The germline V gene has CDR1 DFQATT and CDR2 SNEGSKA (reference sequence). The length of the CDR3 is 14 residues. This CDR3 is CSARGQASSSEQYF. In nucleotides, the CDR3 is TGCAGTGCTAGAGGTCAGGCGAGCTCCTCCGAGCAGTACTTC.

The rearrangement links TRBV7-9 to TRBJ1-1, with TRBD1 matching over 8 bases. CDR1 and CDR2 from the germline V gene are SEHNR and FQNEAQ (reference sequence). V was pared by 3 bases and J by 6 bases, with 9 bases of the junction left unmatched. This CDR3 is built from 15 residues. The CDR3 DNA reads as TGTGCCAGCAGCTTCTCAGGGGGCAAGGCGGCTGAAGCTTTCTTT. As protein: CASSFSGGKAAEAFF.